Sequencing of this T cell receptor (beta chain) was carried out in a study of blood T cell repertoires in COVID-19. Study-level background: COVID-19 samples, acute and convalescent, were from the United States, Italy and Spain.

Participants' reported clinical history set cohort assignment. The germline V and J ends were trimmed by 3 bases and 2 bases, with 7 bases remaining between them. CDR3 size: 13 residues. The repertoire was sequenced with immunoSEQ multiplex PCR; TCRdb's copy has only in-frame clones and lacks some. Among 250,000 to 300,000 clones, around 92% were seen once, and the ten largest hold roughly 1.9%. The sample consisted of PBMCs or T cells enriched from blood (not recorded which). The chain joins TRBV12-3 or TRBV12-4 to TRBJ1-1; the D is unclear. This TCR derives from a woman aged 60-70 years who had recovered from COVID-19. CDR3 nucleotides: TGTGCCAGCAGTTTCGGTCGAAACACTGAAGCTTTCTTT. Residues: CASSFGRNTEAFF.